One sample yielded the 28 T cell receptor beta chains listed below, sequenced in a study of OX40 agonist ivuxolimab in advanced cancers. TCRdb's table, derived via immunoSEQ multiplex PCR, lists solely in-frame clones and lacks some. The sample carries tens of thousands of clones, about 88% recorded once. The starting material was CD4+ or CD8+ T cells sorted from blood, obtained in a trial of the OX40 agonist ivuxolimab. These receptors originate from an adult with an advanced solid tumor such as melanoma, head and neck, liver or kidney cancer.

The chain has TRBV18 and TRBJ1-2; perhaps TRBD1 as D (5 bases). Trimming stripped 3 bases from V and 6 bases from J, with 8 bases between. The CDR3 has 12 residues. CDR1 is KGHSH and CDR2 is LQKENI in the germline V gene. The CDR3: CASSPRVDGYTF. The CDR3 bases are TGTGCCAGCTCACCCAGGGTGGATGGCTACACCTTC.

This chain connects TRBV27 to TRBJ2-7; TRBD1 matches at 7 bases. The CDR3 covers 18 residues. Germline values: CDR1 MNHEY, CDR2 SMNVEV (reference sequence). Trimming cost V 4 bases and J 2 bases; bases outside gene matches: 17. This CDR3 reads CASSSSLPRTGLTYEQYV. For the CDR3, the DNA is TGTGCCAGCAGTTCCTCCCTTCCTCGGACAGGATTAACCTACGAGCAGTACGTC.

The V call is TRBV11-2, the J call TRBJ1-2; a weak D match, TRBD1 (5 bases). With 7 bases removed from V and 3 bases from J, the gap between germline ends came to 12 bases. The CDR3 is 13 amino acids. Germline CDR1 and CDR2: SGHAT and FQNNGV. CDR3 in amino acids: CASKRGGDYGYTF. DNA of the CDR3: TGTGCCAGCAAGAGGGGTGGAGACTATGGCTACACCTTC.

This chain connects TRBV6-1 to TRBJ2-7, with a weak D call TRBD1 (6 bases). This CDR3 comprises 13 residues. In germline, CDR1 is MNHNS, CDR2 SASEGT. Trimming left V 5 bases short and J 6 bases short, with 14 bases between. The CDR3 region has the DNA TGTGCCAGCAGTTTCGACAGGACGCGCGAGCAGTACTTC. Encoded protein: CASSFDRTREQYF.

This clone was counted a few times. V and J are TRBV18 and TRBJ1-1; unclear D gene. This CDR3 spans 13 amino acids. Trimming cost V 2 bases and J 11 bases, with 15 bases left between them. Germline CDR1 KGHSH, CDR2 LQKENI. CDR3 in DNA: TGTGCCAGCTCACCAATACAAAAGGGTGAGGCTTTCTTT. It codes for CASSPIQKGEAFF. Full variable domain (missing parts from reference TRBV18 and TRBJ1-1): NAGVMQNPRHLVRRRGQEARLRCSPMKGHSHVYWYRQLPEEGLKFMVYLQKENIIDESGMPKERFSAEFPKEGPSILRIQQVVRGDSAAYFCASSPIQKGEAFFGQGTRLTVV.

The rearrangement uses TRBV11-2 and TRBJ2-7; TRBD2 matches at 8 bases. CDR1 and CDR2 (germline): SGHAT, FQNNGV. Trimming at V came to 2 bases and at J to 7 bases, leaving 13 bases not matched to a gene. This CDR3 has 16 residues. CDR3 in DNA: TGTGCCAGCAGCTTAAGCTATAGCGGGGAGTACGGAGAGCAGTACGTC. Translating it yields CASSLSYSGEYGEQYV.

CDR3 in amino acids: CSARADTQYF. The CDR3, as DNA: TGCAGTGCTAGAGCAGATACGCAGTATTTT. J is TRBJ2-3 and V is TRBV20-1; D remains unclear. From germline, CDR1 is DFQATT and CDR2 SNEGSKA (reference sequence). Trimming took off 1 base at V and 4 bases at J, with 0 bases between the two ends. The CDR3 spans 10 residues.

The chain combines TRBV7-9 with TRBJ1-6; possibly TRBD1 for D (5 bases). The CDR3 is made up of 14 amino acids. V lost 3 bases, J lost 9 bases, and 12 bases lay in between. Germline assignment: CDR1 SEHNR and CDR2 FQNEAQ (reference sequence). The CDR3 sequence is CASSLSGRGSPLHF. CDR3 in DNA: TGTGCCAGCAGCTTGTCGGGGCGCGGTTCACCCCTCCACTTT. The variable domain in full, with the rest retrieved from reference TRBV7-9 and TRBJ1-6, is DTGVSQNPRHKITKRGQNVTFRCDPISEHNRLYWYRQTLGQGPEFLTYFQNEAQLEKSRLLSDRFSAERPKGSFSTLEIQRTEQGDSAMYLCASSLSGRGSPLHFGNGTRLTVT.

V gene TRBV11-2 combines with J gene TRBJ2-1, with D tentatively TRBD1 (6 bases). V dropped 6 bases and J dropped 7 bases, with 22 bases sitting between them. In germline, CDR1 is SGHAT, CDR2 FQNNGV. CDR3 length: 16 residues. The CDR3 DNA reads TGTGCCAGCAGACCAGATAGGGGCACAGGGCGGAATGAGCAGTTCTTC. It translates to CASRPDRGTGRNEQFF.

The V and J genes are TRBV6-6 and TRBJ2-7; D gene unclear. Trimming cost V 4 bases and J 5 bases, with 12 bases left between them. CDR3 length: 13 amino acids. CDR1 MNHNY and CDR2 SVGAGI come from the germline V gene (reference sequence). The CDR3 region has the DNA TGTGCCAGCAGTTCACTCGGTAGTGACGAGCAGTACTTC. This translates into CASSSLGSDEQYF.

The chain has TRBV11-3 and TRBJ2-2; TRBD1 matches 9 bases. Germline V gene data show CDR1 as SGHNT and CDR2 as YENEEA. The J segment lost 4 bases and the V segment lost 5 bases, leaving 2 bases of the junction unmatched. The CDR3 runs to 14 residues. The CDR3 sequence is CASSRTGVTGELFF. In nucleotides, the CDR3 is TGTGCCAGCAGCCGGACAGGGGTCACCGGGGAGCTGTTTTTT.

The rearrangement links TRBV7-3 to TRBJ1-6; the D gene is possibly TRBD1 (5 bases). V was clipped by 4 bases and J by 7 bases, with 8 bases between them. CDR1 is SGHTA and CDR2 is FQGTGA in the germline V gene. The CDR3 has 13 amino acids. CDR3 coding DNA: TGTGCCAGCAGCTCCGAGGGGAATTCACCCCTCCACTTT. Encoded protein: CASSSEGNSPLHF.

The chain has TRBV5-3 and TRBJ2-7, with TRBD2 identical over 11 bases. TRBV5-3 is given ORF status, its function remaining uncertain. The V segment lost 3 bases and the J segment 2 bases; nucleotides outside the gene matches: 7. The CDR3 is 16 residues long. DNA of the CDR3: TGTGCCAGAAGCTGTCCGACTAGCGGGGATACCTACGAGCAGTACGTC. Translating gives CARSCPTSGDTYEQYV.

The V gene is TRBV19, the J gene TRBJ2-1; D is uncertain. From germline, CDR1 is LNHDA and CDR2 SQIVND (reference sequence). Trimming cost V 4 bases and J 5 bases, with 6 bases left between them. CDR3 length equals 12 residues. CDR3 loop: CASSNWNNEQFF. The CDR3 region has the DNA TGTGCCAGTAGTAACTGGAACAATGAGCAGTTCTTC.

The V call is TRBV7-2, the J call TRBJ2-1, with 9 bases lining up with TRBD2. The CDR3 loop spans 18 amino acids. In germline, CDR1 is SGHTA, CDR2 FQGNSA. V gave up 5 bases and J gave up 8 bases; unmatched junction bases: 19. The CDR3 DNA sequence: TGTGCCAGCAGCCTGGCCTTGCCCTTAGCGGGGGCGAGGGATGAGCAGTTCTTC. Translation: CASSLALPLAGARDEQFF. The full variable domain, completed using reference TRBV7-2 and TRBJ2-1, is GAGVSQSPSNKVTEKGKDVELRCDPISGHTALYWYRQSLGQGLEFLIYFQGNSAPDKSGLPSDRFSAERTGGSVSTLTIQRTQQEDSAVYLCASSLALPLAGARDEQFFGPGTRLTVL.

This clone was detected only once. The chain combines TRBV2 with TRBJ2-3; D is ambiguous. The CDR3 consists of 15 residues. Germline CDR1 is SNHLY and CDR2 is FYNNEI. V shed 3 bases and J shed 2 bases, with 12 bases lying between them. The CDR3 spells CASSELGRITDTQYF. The CDR3, as DNA: TGTGCCAGCAGTGAGCTCGGCCGGATCACAGATACGCAGTATTTT.

A single count supports this clone. The J gene is TRBJ2-1, the V gene TRBV5-1, with a tentative D call TRBD2 (6 bases). Trimming took 2 bases from V and 2 from J, leaving 11 bases between them. The germline V gene encodes CDR1 SGHRS and CDR2 YFSETQ. This CDR3 is built from 15 residues. The CDR3 DNA sequence: TGCGCCAGCAGCTTAGTAGCGGTCACCTACAATGAGCAGTTCTTC. Its translation is CASSLVAVTYNEQFF.

The V gene is TRBV7-9, the J gene TRBJ1-2; D call uncertain. Germline CDR1 reads SEHNR; CDR2 reads FQNEAQ (reference sequence). This CDR3 spans 13 amino acids. Trimming shortened V by 5 bases and J by 5 bases, and 12 bases separated the two germline ends. CDR3: CASSPRPAYGYTF. DNA for the CDR3: TGTGCCAGCAGCCCGCGGCCAGCATATGGCTACACCTTC.

As DNA, the CDR3 is TGCGCCAGCAGCCCCCGGACAGGGGGCTACAATGAGCAGTTCTTC. Amino acid sequence: CASSPRTGGYNEQFF. The V and J genes are TRBV5-1 and TRBJ2-1, with 10 nucleotides matching TRBD1. The CDR3 totals 15 residues. The trim removed 4 bases at V and 3 bases at J, leaving 4 bases unmatched. CDR1 SGHRS and CDR2 YFSETQ come from the germline V gene.

This chain joins TRBV18 and TRBJ2-7, with D maybe TRBD1 (5 bases). This CDR3 region has 12 residues. Per germline, CDR1 KGHSH and CDR2 LQKENI. The V and J ends lost 5 bases and 6 bases respectively, with 11 bases between them. CDR3 in amino acids: CASSNQGGEQYF. The CDR3 nucleotides read TGTGCCAGCTCAAATCAGGGCGGCGAGCAGTACTTC.

CDR3 loop: CAASPLTGGRIGELFF. The CDR3 nucleotides are TGTGCCGCCAGTCCCTTGACAGGGGGAAGAATCGGGGAGCTGTTTTTT. The chain recombines TRBV19 with TRBJ2-2, with 9 bases lining up with TRBD1. Losses at the gene ends were 11 bases for V and 7 bases for J; bases not matched to a gene: 17. This CDR3 has 16 residues. Germline CDR1 reads LNHDA; CDR2 reads SQIVND (reference sequence).

The chain joins TRBV28 to TRBJ2-7; 11 positions match TRBD2. The germline CDR1 and CDR2 sequences are MDHEN and SYDVKM. V was pared by 3 bases and J by 0 bases, with 10 bases of the junction left unmatched. There are 18 residues in the CDR3. For the CDR3, the DNA is TGTGCCAGCAGTTTTCAGCTACTAGCGGGAGCCTTCTCCTACGAGCAGTACTTC. Protein sequence: CASSFQLLAGAFSYEQYF.

V is TRBV10-3 and J is TRBJ2-7, with TRBD2 identical over 10 bases. J gave up 6 bases and V 7 bases, and 12 bases lay outside the gene matches. Germline loops: CDR1 ENHRY, CDR2 SYGVKD. This CDR3 spans 15 amino acids. The CDR3 coding sequence is TGTGCCATCATGAACATAGCGGGAGGCGGTTCCGAGCAGTACTTC. Amino acids: CAIMNIAGGGSEQYF.

The chain couples TRBV11-2 to TRBJ2-3, with 7 bases fitting TRBD1. There are 19 residues in the CDR3. After removal of 5 bases from V and 2 bases from J, the junction contained 19 bases not matched to a gene. Germline V CDR1 and CDR2: SGHAT, FQNNGV. The CDR3 coding sequence is TGTGCCAGCAGCCGACCCGGGACAGCCTACGGTACATACACAGATACGCAGTATTTT. Encoded protein: CASSRPGTAYGTYTDTQYF.

This rearrangement joins TRBV7-9 to TRBJ2-7; D ambiguous. CDR1 is SEHNR, CDR2 FQNEAQ, per germline (reference sequence). The CDR3 extends over 12 amino acids. Deletions cut 4 bases from V and 5 bases from J, with 9 bases between. This CDR3 is CASSSTGHEQYF. The CDR3 DNA follows: TGTGCCAGCAGCTCAACGGGTCACGAGCAGTACTTC.

This chain uses TRBV4-2 with TRBJ2-2, with a weak D call TRBD2 (6 bases). The V end lost 0 bases, the J end lost 4 bases, and 9 bases lay between the germline ends. The germline gives CDR1 LGHNA, CDR2 YNFKEQ. The CDR3 is made up of 15 amino acids. The CDR3 here is CASSQDQGLTGELFF. CDR3 nucleotides: TGTGCCAGCAGCCAAGATCAGGGACTCACCGGGGAGCTGTTTTTT.

V gene TRBV5-1 combines with J gene TRBJ1-2; D possibly corresponds to TRBD1 (5 bases). The CDR3 spans 13 residues. The germline V and J ends were trimmed by 1 base and 8 bases, with 12 bases remaining between them. CDR1 is SGHRS, CDR2 YFSETQ, per germline. CDR3 nucleotide sequence: TGCGCCAGCAGCTTGTTAGGGGTGAGCGGCTACACCTTC. Translation: CASSLLGVSGYTF.

As for this clone: Its ends do not fully match the called genes, so a read error is possible. The chain is built from TRBV9 and TRBJ2-7; 7 positions agree with TRBD2. CDR1 SGDLS and CDR2 YYNGEE come from the germline V gene. The CDR3 totals 12 residues. The CDR3 coding sequence is TGTGCCACCGGTGAGCGAGGGACTACTCATCACTTC. Protein product: CATGERGTTHHF.